This TCR beta chain was recorded in a study of blood T cells in healthy people across ages. A second roughly 6 to 11 cycle PCR used barcoded and J-beta primers. TCRdb re-derived calls from the 5' RACE reads in MiXCR, one entry per CDR3 protein. The table has 540,000 or so distinct CDR3 sequences, 25% to 30% seen once. This CDR3 has 14 residues. Germline CDR1 and CDR2: LGHNA and YSLEER. The junction had 3 bases not matched to a gene; V was cut back by 1 base and J by 7 bases. This clonotype was seen a handful of times. Its antigen is currently unknown. Whole-study results and caveats: Any conclusive comparison of naive versus antigen-experienced cells was prevented by using unsorted PBMCs. Estimated diversity across one million T cells was deemed an underestimate.

The genes are TRBV4-3 and TRBJ1-2; 10 bases match TRBD1. The sequenced sample consisted of blood. The source is a woman in her sixties or seventies in good health. The CDR3 sequence: CASSQVTGGSGYTF. CDR3 nucleotides: TGCGCCAGCAGCCAAGTGACAGGGGGCAGTGGCTACACCTTC.